This passage covers 9 T cell receptor beta chains from one sample sequenced in a study of blood T cell repertoires in COVID-19 (dated by TCRdb to the early 2020s). The library relied on the immunoSEQ multiplex PCR assay. TCRdb took this table from immuneACCESS and kept in-frame rearrangements with V and J called. Such tables lack part of the clones; where checked against another copy, unresolved V genes explain under half of the gap, and the rest is unexplained. In this sample the table shows some 300,000 clones, nearly 90% of which occur a single time. The ten top clones hold about 1% of the sample. The sample comprised peripheral blood. These receptors were obtained from a woman in her thirties or forties with COVID-19, enrolled during active disease.

The chain links TRBV7-2 to TRBJ2-7, with D possibly being TRBD2 (6 bases). V was clipped by 0 bases and J by 8 bases, with 17 bases between them. CDR3 length equals 15 residues. Germline assignment: CDR1 SGHTA and CDR2 FQGNSA. The CDR3 DNA sequence: TGTGCCAGCAGCTTAGCGGGGGGTCGGGGGATAAAGCAGTACTTC. Protein product: CASSLAGGRGIKQYF.

This chain uses TRBV6-1 with TRBJ2-1, with TRBD1 matching 9 bases. The CDR3 has 15 amino acids. The germline gives CDR1 MNHNS, CDR2 SASEGT. V dropped 2 bases and J dropped 5; count of bases not matched to a gene: 4. Written as DNA, the CDR3 is TGTGCCAGCAGTGAATGGGGACAGGGTAACAATGAGCAGTTCTTC. This codes for CASSEWGQGNNEQFF.

The chain joins TRBV7-2 to TRBJ1-2; D gene unclear. The CDR3 sequence is 13 residues long. Per the germline V gene, CDR1 is SGHTA and CDR2 is FQGNSA. V was pared by 3 bases and J by 7 bases, with 12 bases between. The CDR3 DNA sequence: TGTGCCAGCAGCTTTATACGGGAAACTGGCTACACCTTC. Amino acid sequence: CASSFIRETGYTF. Drawing the rest from reference TRBV7-2 and TRBJ1-2, the complete variable domain is GAGVSQSPSNKVTEKGKDVELRCDPISGHTALYWYRQSLGQGLEFLIYFQGNSAPDKSGLPSDRFSAERTGGSVSTLTIQRTQQEDSAVYLCASSFIRETGYTFGSGTRLTVV.

The V gene is TRBV6-2 or TRBV6-3, the J gene TRBJ2-5; TRBD2 matches 15 bases. Unmatched junction bases numbered 8, after V lost 5 bases and J lost 4 bases. Germline lookup yields CDR1 MNHEY and CDR2 SVGEGT. The CDR3 has 17 amino acids. The chain's CDR3 is CASSPWTSGGAGETQYF. The CDR3, as DNA: TGTGCCAGCAGTCCCTGGACTAGCGGGGGGGCTGGAGAGACCCAGTACTTC.

This chain connects TRBV6-5 to TRBJ2-7; 8 nucleotides agree with TRBD1. The CDR3 has 13 residues. Germline loops: CDR1 MNHEY, CDR2 SVGAGI. J was trimmed by 3 bases and V by 6 bases; bases with no gene match: 4. Here the CDR3 reads CASRQGQDYEQYF. The CDR3 region has the DNA TGTGCCAGCAGACAGGGACAGGACTACGAGCAGTACTTC.

CDR3 sequence: CASSPTAYEQYF. The CDR3 DNA reads as TGTGCCAGCAGCCCTACCGCCTACGAGCAGTACTTC. V is TRBV11-1 and J is TRBJ2-7; the D is unclear. The CDR3 consists of 12 residues. V shed 5 bases and J shed 2 bases, with 7 bases lying between them. Germline values: CDR1 SGHAT, CDR2 FQDESV (reference sequence).

The chain couples TRBV24-1 to TRBJ2-5, with TRBD1 matching over 7 bases. V shed 4 bases, J shed 4 bases, and the junction held 8 bases outside the gene matches. This CDR3 has 15 residues. Germline V lookup: CDR1 KGHDR, CDR2 SFDVKD. CDR3 coding DNA: TGTGCCACCAGTGACCCCGACAGGGTTGGAGAGACCCAGTACTTC. It is translated as CATSDPDRVGETQYF.

The chain carries TRBV7-9 and TRBJ2-5, with 10 bases lining up with TRBD1. The CDR3 has 15 residues. J lost 1 base, V lost 3 bases, and 2 bases had no gene match. Germline V gene lookup returns CDR1 SEHNR and CDR2 FQNEAQ (reference sequence). Written as DNA, the CDR3 is TGTGCCAGCAGCTTTAGGACAGGGGGCCAAGAGACCCAGTACTTC. Protein sequence: CASSFRTGGQETQYF.

This clone was picked up a small number of times. This chain joins TRBV27 and TRBJ1-2, with D possibly TRBD1 on 6 matching bases. The CDR3 extends over 16 amino acids. The V gene lost 5 bases and the J gene lost 0 bases, with 16 bases spanning the gap. CDR1 is MNHEY, CDR2 SMNVEV, per germline (reference sequence). The CDR3 DNA sequence: TGTGCCAGCAGTCCACTGGACAGATACTCTAACTATGGCTACACCTTC. Its protein is CASSPLDRYSNYGYTF.